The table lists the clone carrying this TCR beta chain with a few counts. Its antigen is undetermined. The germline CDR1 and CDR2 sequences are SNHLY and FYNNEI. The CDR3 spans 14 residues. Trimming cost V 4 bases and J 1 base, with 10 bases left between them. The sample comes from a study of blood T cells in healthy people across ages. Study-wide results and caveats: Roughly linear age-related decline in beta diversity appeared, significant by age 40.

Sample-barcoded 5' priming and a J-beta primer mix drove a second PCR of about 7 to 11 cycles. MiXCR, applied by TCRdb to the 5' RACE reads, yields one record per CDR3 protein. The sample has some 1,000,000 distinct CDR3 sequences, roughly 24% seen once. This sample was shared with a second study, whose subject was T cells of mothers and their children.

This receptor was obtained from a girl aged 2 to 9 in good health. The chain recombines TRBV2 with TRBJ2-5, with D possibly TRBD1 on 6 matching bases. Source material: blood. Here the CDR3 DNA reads TGTGCCAGCAGTGTCCGGACAGTCCAAGAGACCCAGTACTTC. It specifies CASSVRTVQETQYF.